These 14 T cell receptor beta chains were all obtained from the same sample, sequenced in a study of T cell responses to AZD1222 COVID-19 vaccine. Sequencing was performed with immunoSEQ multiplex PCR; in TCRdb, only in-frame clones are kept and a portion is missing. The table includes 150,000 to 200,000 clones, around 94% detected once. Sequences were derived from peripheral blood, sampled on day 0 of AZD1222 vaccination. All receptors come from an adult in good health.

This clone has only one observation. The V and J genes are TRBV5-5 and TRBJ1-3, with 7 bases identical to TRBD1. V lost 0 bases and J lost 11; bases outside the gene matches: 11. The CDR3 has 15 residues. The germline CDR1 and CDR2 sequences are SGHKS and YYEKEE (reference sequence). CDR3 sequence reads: CASSLDSAGGAPIYF. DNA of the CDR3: TGTGCCAGCAGCTTGGATTCGGCAGGGGGAGCGCCCATATATTTT.

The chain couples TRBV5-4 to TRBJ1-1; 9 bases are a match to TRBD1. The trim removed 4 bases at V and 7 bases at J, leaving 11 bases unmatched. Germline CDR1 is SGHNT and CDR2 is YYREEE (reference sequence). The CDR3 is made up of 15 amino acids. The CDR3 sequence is CASSPRDREGIEAFF. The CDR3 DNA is TGTGCCAGCAGCCCTCGGGACAGGGAGGGCATTGAAGCTTTCTTT.

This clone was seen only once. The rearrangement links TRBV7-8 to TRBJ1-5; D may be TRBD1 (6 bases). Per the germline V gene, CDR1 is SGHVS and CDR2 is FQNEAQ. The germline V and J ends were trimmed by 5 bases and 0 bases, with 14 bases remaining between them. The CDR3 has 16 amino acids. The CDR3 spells CASSPDRPYSNQPQHF. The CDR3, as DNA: TGTGCCAGCAGCCCCGACAGGCCTTATAGCAATCAGCCCCAGCATTTT. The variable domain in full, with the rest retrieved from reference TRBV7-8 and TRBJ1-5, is GAGVSQSPRYKVAKRGQDVALRCDPISGHVSLFWYQQALGQGPEFLTYFQNEAQLDKSGLPSDRFFAERPEGSVSTLKIQRTQQEDSAVYLCASSPDRPYSNQPQHFGDGTRLSIL.

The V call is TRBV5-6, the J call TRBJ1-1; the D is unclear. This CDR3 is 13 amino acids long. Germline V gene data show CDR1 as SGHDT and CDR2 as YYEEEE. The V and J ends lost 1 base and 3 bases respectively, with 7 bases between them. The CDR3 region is CASSLTSDTEAFF. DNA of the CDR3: TGTGCCAGCAGCTTGACATCTGACACTGAAGCTTTCTTT.

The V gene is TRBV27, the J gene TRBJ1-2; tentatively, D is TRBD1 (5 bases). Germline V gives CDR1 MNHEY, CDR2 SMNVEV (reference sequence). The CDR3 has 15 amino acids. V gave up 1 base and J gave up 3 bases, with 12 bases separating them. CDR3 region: CASSLLGQGHYGYTF. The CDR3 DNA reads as TGTGCCAGCAGTTTATTGGGGCAGGGCCACTATGGCTACACCTTC.

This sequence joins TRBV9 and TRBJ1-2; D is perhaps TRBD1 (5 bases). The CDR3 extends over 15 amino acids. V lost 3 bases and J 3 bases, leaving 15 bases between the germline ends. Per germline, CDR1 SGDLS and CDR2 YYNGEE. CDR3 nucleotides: TGTGCCAGCAGCGAGGGGTTTCGGGCAGACTATGGCTACACCTTC. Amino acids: CASSEGFRADYGYTF.

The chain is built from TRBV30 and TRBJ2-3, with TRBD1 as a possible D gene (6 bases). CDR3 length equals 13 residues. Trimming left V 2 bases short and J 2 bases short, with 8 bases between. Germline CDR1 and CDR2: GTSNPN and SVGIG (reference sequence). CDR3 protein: CAWSNRATDTQYF. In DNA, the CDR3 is TGTGCCTGGAGTAACAGGGCCACAGATACGCAGTATTTT.

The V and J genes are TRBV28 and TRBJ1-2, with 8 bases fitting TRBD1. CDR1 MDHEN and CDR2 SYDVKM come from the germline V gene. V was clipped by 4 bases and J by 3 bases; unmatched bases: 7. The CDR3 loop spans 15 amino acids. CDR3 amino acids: CASSSGQDSYYGYTF. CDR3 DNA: TGTGCCAGCAGTTCGGGACAGGATAGCTACTATGGCTACACCTTC.

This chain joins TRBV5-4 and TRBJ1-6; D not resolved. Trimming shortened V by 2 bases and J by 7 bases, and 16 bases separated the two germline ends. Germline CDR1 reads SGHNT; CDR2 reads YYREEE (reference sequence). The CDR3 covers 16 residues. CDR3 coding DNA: TGTGCCAGCAGCTTAGGACGGGTGGAGACCAATTCACCCCTCCACTTT. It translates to CASSLGRVETNSPLHF.

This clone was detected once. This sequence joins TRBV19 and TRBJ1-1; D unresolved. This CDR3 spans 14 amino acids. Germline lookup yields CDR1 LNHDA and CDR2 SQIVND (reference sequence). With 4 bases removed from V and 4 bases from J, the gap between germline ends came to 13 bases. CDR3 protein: CASSKYLEFTEAFF. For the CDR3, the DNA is TGTGCCAGTAGTAAGTACTTAGAATTCACTGAAGCTTTCTTT.

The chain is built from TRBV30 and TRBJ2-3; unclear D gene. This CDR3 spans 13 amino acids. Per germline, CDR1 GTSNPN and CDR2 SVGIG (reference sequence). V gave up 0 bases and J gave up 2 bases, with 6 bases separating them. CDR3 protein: CAWSVLSTDTQYF. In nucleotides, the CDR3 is TGTGCCTGGAGTGTACTTTCCACAGATACGCAGTATTTT.

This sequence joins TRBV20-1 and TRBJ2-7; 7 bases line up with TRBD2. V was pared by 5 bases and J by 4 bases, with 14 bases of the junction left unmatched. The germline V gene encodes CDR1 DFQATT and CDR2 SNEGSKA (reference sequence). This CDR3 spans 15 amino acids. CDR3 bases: TGCAGTGCTGGTGACCCGGGAGGAAGGTCTTACGAGCAGTACTTC. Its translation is CSAGDPGGRSYEQYF.

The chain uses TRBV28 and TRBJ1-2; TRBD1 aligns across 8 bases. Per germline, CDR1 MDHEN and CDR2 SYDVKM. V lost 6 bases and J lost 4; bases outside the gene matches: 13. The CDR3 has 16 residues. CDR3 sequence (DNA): TGTGCCAGCAGCGCGCCGGGACAGGAAAGGGGCTATGGCTACACCTTC. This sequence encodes CASSAPGQERGYGYTF.

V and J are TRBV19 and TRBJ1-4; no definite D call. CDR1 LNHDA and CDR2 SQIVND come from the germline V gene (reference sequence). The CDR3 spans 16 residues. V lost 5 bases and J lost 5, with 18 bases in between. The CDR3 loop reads CASSGRTWATNEKLFF. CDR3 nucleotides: TGTGCCAGTAGTGGACGGACTTGGGCGACGAATGAAAAACTGTTTTTT.